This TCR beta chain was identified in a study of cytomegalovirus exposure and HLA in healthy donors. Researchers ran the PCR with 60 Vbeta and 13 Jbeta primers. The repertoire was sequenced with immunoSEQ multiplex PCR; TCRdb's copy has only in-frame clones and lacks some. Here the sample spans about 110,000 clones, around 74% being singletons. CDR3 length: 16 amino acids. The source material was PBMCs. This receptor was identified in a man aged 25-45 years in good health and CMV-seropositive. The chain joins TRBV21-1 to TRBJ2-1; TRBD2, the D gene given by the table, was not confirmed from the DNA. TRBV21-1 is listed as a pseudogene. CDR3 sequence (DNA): TGTGCCAGCAGCCTCTTAACGGGGGGCAGAAACAATGAGCAGTTCTTC. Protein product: CASSLLTGGRNNEQFF.